This TCR beta chain came from a study of identical twins. TCRdb independently ran MiXCR on the 5' RACE reads; one entry per CDR3 protein. In the table there are around 480,000 distinct CDR3 sequences, 14% of which are singletons. The CDR3 runs to 13 residues. V lost 6 bases and J 2 bases, leaving 10 bases between the germline ends. Germline V gene lookup returns CDR1 MNHNS and CDR2 SASEGT. These data were also reused for a study on yellow fever vaccine responses in identical twins. That study reports: Twins reportedly appeared to share part of their vaccine T cell response while keeping part individual.

The sample comprised CD4+ T cells sorted from blood. This sequence was found in a woman between 18 and 29 years old in good health. The genes are TRBV6-1 and TRBJ1-1, with D unclear. CDR3 bases: TGTGCCAGCAGCCACACCGTAAACACTGAAGCTTTCTTT. This codes for CASSHTVNTEAFF.